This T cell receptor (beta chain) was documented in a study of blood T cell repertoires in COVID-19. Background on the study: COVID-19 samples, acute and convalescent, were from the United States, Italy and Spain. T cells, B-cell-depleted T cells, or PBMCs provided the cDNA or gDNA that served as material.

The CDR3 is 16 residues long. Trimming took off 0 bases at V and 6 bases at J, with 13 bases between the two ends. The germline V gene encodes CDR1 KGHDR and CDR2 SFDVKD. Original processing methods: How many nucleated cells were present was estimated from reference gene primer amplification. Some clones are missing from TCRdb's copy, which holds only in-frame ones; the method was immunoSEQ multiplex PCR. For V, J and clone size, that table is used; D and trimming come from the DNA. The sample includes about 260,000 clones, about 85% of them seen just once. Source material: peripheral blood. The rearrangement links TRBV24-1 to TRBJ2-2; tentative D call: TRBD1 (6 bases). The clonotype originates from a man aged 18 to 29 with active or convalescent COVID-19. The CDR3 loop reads CATSDLGRGIAGELFF. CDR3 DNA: TGTGCCACCAGTGATTTGGGCAGGGGAATTGCCGGGGAGCTGTTTTTT.